This T cell receptor (beta chain) was recorded in a study of CD8+ T cells in alopecia areata. The overall study: Patients in the study were on tofacitinib for 6 to 18 months, then off it for 6 months. Findings and caveats of the study: Scalp clonality, together with expanded CD8+ clones among the top 100, fell significantly with tofacitinib.

The CDR3 is 13 residues long. Trimming removed 8 bases from V and 4 bases from J; junction bases left unmatched: 2. Germline V CDR1 and CDR2: MGHDK, SYGVNS. The authors extracted RNA and reverse transcribed it into cDNA as the sequencing template. Sequenced by immunoSEQ multiplex PCR; TCRdb stores in-frame clones only, minus some. The sample lists around 100,000 clones, less than 70% seen once, with 3% to 4% in the top ten. Notes on this clone: The antigen is unknown.

Documented treatment: oral pan-JAK inhibitor, 5-10 mg twice daily. The sample in question was CD4+ T cells sorted from blood, obtained at week 24, from a patient treated with tofacitinib. The chain carries TRBV25-1 and TRBJ2-1, with 10 positions matching TRBD1. The sequence came from a human donor with alopecia areata. The CDR3 nucleotides are TGTGCCAGCGGGGGACAGGGGTACAATGAGCAGTTCTTC. Translating it yields CASGGQGYNEQFF.